These T cell receptor beta chains were read from a single sample in a study of neurological immune-mediated disorders. From the 5' RACE reads, TCRdb called clonotypes with MiXCR, one entry per CDR3 protein. The sample contains approximately 48,000 distinct CDR3 sequences, about 12% of which appear only once. The sequenced sample consisted of PBMCs. Receptor source: a male donor with HTLV-1-associated myelopathy (HAM/TSP). The CDR3 runs from the conserved cysteine through the conserved F or W. Each record gives: CDR3 protein, V gene.

CASSLVDNTYEQYF,TRBV7-8
CSAKGRPYEQYF,TRBV20-1
CASSYRVPGGNTIYF,TRBV6-5
CASSVVAGHPGDTQYF,TRBV9
CASSLDGLEQYF,TRBV7-2
CASSLVRSYGYTF,TRBV5-1
CSAIPPPHIPYNEQFF,TRBV20-1
CASGATGQNTGELFF,TRBV6-5
CSAQRLAGGGYQETQYF,TRBV20-1
CTSSPRESNQPQHF,TRBV5-1
CASSPEGSGYEQYF,TRBV5-1
CASSLRGSSSYNEQFF,TRBV28
CAISEGDSGNTIYF,TRBV10-3
CASSKSQGEETQYF,TRBV21-1
CASSSQLLGGEFF,TRBV12-3/TRBV12-4
CASSPHYSDTEAFF,TRBV19
CASSQAGDLGEQFF,TRBV3-1
CASSPPWGVNEQFF,TRBV12-3/TRBV12-4
CASSPRDIQHF,TRBV7-9
CASSGGGAANTEAFF,TRBV5-1
CASSYTGNYEQYF,TRBV28
CASSPNWREAFF,TRBV27
CSAGDRDNQPQHF,TRBV20-1
CASSWQGRGRETQYF,TRBV28
CASSETQGSTGELFF,TRBV2
CSAGVATEAFF,TRBV20-1
CSATTGTGAHYGYTF,TRBV20-1
CASSLSGPMNTEAFF,TRBV7-2
CSVGLAGVADTQYF,TRBV29-1
CASSQGKGIEKLFF,TRBV3-1
CASSPLAGVGSYNEQFF,TRBV7-7
CASSLGAGRSGANVLTF,TRBV12-3/TRBV12-4
CASSARGEGSYEQYF,TRBV5-1
CASSLVRGVRETQYF,TRBV5-1
CASSLAGTGLYEQYF,TRBV5-1
CASSPTDSGANVLTF,TRBV5-1